Following are 7 T cell receptor beta chains from one sample sequenced in a study of T cell repertoires in cytomegalovirus infection. One entry per CDR3 protein results from TCRdb running MiXCR on the reads. In the table there are 350,000 to 500,000 distinct CDR3 sequences, approximately 31% of which are singletons. The sample consisted of PBMCs. Receptor source: a human donor in good health (CMV status not recorded). Some clones in this sample may be carry-over from other donors' samples.

This chain joins TRBV11-2 and TRBJ2-7; D might be TRBD1 (5 bases). V was pared by 5 bases and J by 1 base, with 12 bases between. The CDR3 has 14 amino acids. The germline gives CDR1 SGHAT, CDR2 FQNNGV. As DNA, the CDR3 is TGTGCCAGCAGCCGGACATACTCATCCTACGAGCAGTACTTC. Protein product: CASSRTYSSYEQYF.

The chain recombines TRBV18 with TRBJ2-1, with TRBD2 as a possible D gene (6 bases). Trimming removed 0 bases from V and 4 bases from J, with 13 bases in between. Germline CDR1 is KGHSH and CDR2 is LQKENI. This CDR3 spans 16 amino acids. The CDR3 DNA reads TGTGCCAGCTCACCACCGGATAGCGGAGTATACAATGAGCAGTTCTTC. It is translated as CASSPPDSGVYNEQFF.

The genes are TRBV5-1 and TRBJ1-3; D perhaps matches TRBD1 (5 bases). CDR3 length equals 17 residues. The V end was cut by 4 bases, the J end by 0 bases, with 17 bases between. The V gene's germline CDR1 is SGHRS and CDR2 YFSETQ. The DNA of the CDR3 is TGCGCCAGCAGCACACAAGGCCGACAGAACTCTGGAAACACCATATATTTT. It yields the protein CASSTQGRQNSGNTIYF.

This clonotype has a handful of counts. The V and J genes are TRBV6-1 and TRBJ2-3, with 8 positions matching TRBD1. The V gene end was trimmed by 6 bases and the J gene end by 3 bases; junction bases not matched to a gene: 14. Germline CDR1 reads MNHNS; CDR2 reads SASEGT. The CDR3 contains 17 residues. CDR3 residues: CASSARGTGGPTDTQYF. The CDR3 DNA is TGTGCCAGCAGCGCCCGAGGGACAGGTGGTCCGACAGATACGCAGTATTTT.

V and J are TRBV15 and TRBJ1-5; TRBD1 is a possible D gene (6 bases). The CDR3 is 15 residues long. V gave up 6 bases and J gave up 4 bases, with 16 bases separating them. Germline CDR1 is LNHNV and CDR2 is YYDKDF (reference sequence). Written as DNA, the CDR3 is TGTGCCACCAGATCCGGGGGCCTTTCAAATCAGCCCCAGCATTTT. Its protein is CATRSGGLSNQPQHF. Full variable domain (missing parts from reference TRBV15 and TRBJ1-5): DAMVIQNPRYQVTQFGKPVTLSCSQTLNHNVMYWYQQKSSQAPKLLFHYYDKDFNNEADTPDNFQSRRPNTSFCFLDIRSPGLGDTAMYLCATRSGGLSNQPQHFGDGTRLSIL.

The chain employs TRBV28 and TRBJ2-5, with D hard to call. Germline V CDR1 and CDR2: MDHEN, SYDVKM. V was clipped by 6 bases and J by 5 bases, with 13 bases between them. This CDR3 is 13 amino acids long. The CDR3 protein is CASSSHGWETQYF. CDR3 nucleotide sequence: TGTGCCAGCAGCTCACATGGCTGGGAGACCCAGTACTTC. The variable domain in full, with the rest retrieved from reference TRBV28 and TRBJ2-5, is DVKVTQSSRYLVKRTGEKVFLECVQDMDHENMFWYRQDPGLGLRLIYFSYDVKMKEKGDIPEGYSVSREKKERFSLILESASTNQTSMYLCASSSHGWETQYFGPGTRLLVL.

The chain employs TRBV2 and TRBJ1-5, with D maybe TRBD1 (5 bases). CDR1 SNHLY and CDR2 FYNNEI come from the germline V gene. The CDR3 runs to 15 residues. Between the trimmed V and J ends, which lost 2 bases and 2 bases, there was a span of 10 bases. CDR3 in amino acids: CASSESRVGNQPQHF. CDR3 DNA sequence: TGTGCCAGCAGTGAAAGCAGGGTTGGCAATCAGCCCCAGCATTTT.